This T cell receptor beta chain appears in the sequencing data of a study of vaccination and CD4 T cells after COVID-19 (dated by TCRdb to 2022 to 2024). Turning to the overall study: Convalescent patients had a positive SARS-CoV-2 result on nasal swab PCR, and of these patients, nine had mild disease and one had severe disease. Six males and four females were included in the convalescent cohort, with two Hispanic individuals, seven Caucasians, two Asians and one multiracial person represented. Each participant got two doses of either the Pfizer-BioNTech BNT162b2 vaccine (n=8) or the Moderna mRNA-1273 vaccine (n=2). Post-COVID blood samples from convalescent patients were collected a median of around 110 days after diagnosis, with a range of 35 to 161 days. The time from the second vaccine dose to post-vaccine blood sampling had a median of roughly 79 days and ranged from 14 to 241 days. For a few convalescent patients, samples were collected at an early post-vaccination timepoint (day 14) as well as at a late post-vaccination timepoint (days 161 to 241). For stimulating the cultures, overlapping spike peptide pools were used, derived from SARS-CoV-2 as well as from the common cold coronaviruses HCoV-NL63, HCoV-OC43 and HCoV-229E. In control cultures, a CEFX viral epitope pool was used as positive control, an HIV-1 Nef peptide pool was used as negative control, or no peptide was added. In some eleven COVID-19 convalescent patients and a few infection-naive healthy vaccine recipients, researchers compared the spike-specific CD4+ TCR repertoire from before mRNA vaccination with the repertoire from after. Summary of the overall study and its limitations: Only a relatively small number of convalescent patients were included in the study, and early timepoints following natural infection were not analyzed. Among the post-vaccine SARS-CoV-2-reactive clones in convalescent patients, a median approximately 86% showed up only after vaccination, which suggests vaccine-specific priming. An increase in the median number of SARS-CoV-2-reactive clonotypes from approximately 21 after infection to 38 after vaccination was observed, but the change was not found to be significant. Of the vaccine-specific clones in convalescent patients, 304 of 307, or nearly all, reacted only to SARS-CoV-2 spike and did not cross-react with common cold coronaviruses.

What the time point label conveys for this sample: late sampling 161 to 241 days after vaccination in a few convalescent patients. In light of the paper, this sample's treatment or condition label describes: roughly ten-day PBMC culture with coronavirus spike peptide pools or control peptides (ViraFEST assay). The ViraFEST assay was used in the study, in which antigen-specific T cells were expanded with peptide pools and expanded clonotypes were subsequently identified by TCR sequencing. Positive SARS-CoV-2 PCR tests in the convalescent patients dated from March to December 2020, before Alpha, Beta and Delta variants emerged in the United States. PBMCs were cultured at roughly 1.9 million per well in IMDM supplemented with 5% human AB serum and about 9.6 IU/ml IL-2, with about 10 ug/ml peptide pools added. Half of the culture medium was replaced with fresh IL-2-containing medium on days 3 and 7. CD4+ T cells were isolated after approximately ten days of culture through negative selection using the EasySep CD4+ T cell isolation kit. Ficoll-Paque Plus gradient centrifugation was used to isolate PBMCs from whole blood, and the isolated PBMCs were then either used fresh or cryopreserved at -140C. Triplicate wells were generally used for each culture condition.

Trimming takes 2 bases off V and 5 bases off J; junction bases not matched to a gene: 8. CDR1 is given as SGHRS and CDR2 as YFSETQ, both from the germline V gene. The CDR3 runs 15 amino acids, cysteine and phenylalanine included. Only CDR3 DNA remains: 45 bases, in frame from the first base. In the case of this clonotype: The specificity of this receptor is unknown. The record has no base qualities; no much larger clone is one base away.

Library preparation employed PCR. DNA from cultured CD4+ T cells underwent TCR sequencing with the Oncomine TCR Beta short-read assay at the Johns Hopkins FTIC core. The QIAamp micro DNA kit was used to extract genomic DNA from the cultured CD4+ T cells. Oncomine TCR Beta libraries from cultured CD4+ T cells were pooled with unique dual indexes and sequenced on an Illumina iSeq 100. As for the original processing: Non-productive sequences were filtered out, and CDR3s that did not start with C, did not end with F or W, or were shorter than 7 amino acids were discarded. The MANAFEST web application was used to identify antigen-specific clonotypes by comparing peptide-stimulated wells against reference wells and other culture wells. For a clone to be called positive, the clone needed an FDR below 0.05, an odds ratio above 5, and a productive frequency above 0.1% in at least two of three replicate wells. Cross-reactive clonotypes were defined as significantly expanded in both SARS-CoV-2 spike wells and at least one common cold coronavirus spike condition. Levenshtein distances (stringdist) and unrooted phylogenetic trees (ape) in R version 3.6.1 were used to assess CDR3 homology. Clones were called with MiXCR by TCRdb after fastp trimmed the public reads at Q25, and only in-frame beta chains were retained. CDR3 protein sequences are deduplicated, and each keeps its most common genes and DNA. The V and J calls shown here were made by TCRdb, not taken from the authors' results. The sample profile shows around 15,000 distinct CDR3 sequences; around 47% of them were found once. The top ten clonotypes cover 20% of the sample.

The sample consisted of CD4+ T cells from blood, cultured in vitro, taken about 7 months after SARS-CoV-2 vaccination. The TCR sequence derives from a human donor who had recovered from COVID-19. Rearrangement joined TRBV5-1 to TRBJ2-5; 8 middle bases align to TRBD1. The CDR3 region reads CASSFAGGAGETQYF. In nucleotides, the sequence is TGCGCCAGCAGCTTTGCAGGGGGCGCAGGGGAGACCCAGTACTTC.